This T cell receptor beta chain appears in the sequencing data of a study of siplizumab effects on memory and regulatory T cells. Study results and limitations: Contribution to the alloresponse seemed major for naive T cells, which also seemed more diverse than memory cells.

This clone came up once. Antigen unknown. The repertoire was sequenced with immunoSEQ multiplex PCR; TCRdb's copy has only in-frame clones and lacks some. The sample yields about 110,000 clones, approximately 94% seen once. The germline gives CDR1 GTSNPN, CDR2 SVGIG (reference sequence). There are 13 residues in the CDR3. The origin of this receptor is a human donor in good health. The sample taken for sequencing was CD4+ T cells sorted from blood. The V gene is TRBV30, the J gene TRBJ2-5; no clear D gene. The DNA end lines up better with TRBJ2-7; the J call may be wrong. In nucleotides, the CDR3 is TGTGCCTGGAGTTTGAACTTGGGCTACGAGCAGTACTTC. It encodes CAWSLNLGYEQYF.